These T cell receptor beta chains were read from a single sample in a study of CD8+CD57+ T cells in acquired aplastic anemia. TCRdb reanalysed the reads using MiXCR and keeps one entry per CDR3 protein. The sample shows fewer than 200,000 distinct CDR3 sequences, 35% to 55% of them seen only once. Sequences were obtained from sorted CD4+, CD8+, or CD8+CD57+ T cells (not recorded which) from PBMCs. These receptors originate from a human donor in good health. Both conserved end residues are part of each CDR3. A D gene is named only where the DNA matches it firmly. Clone size is given for some rows only: seen once, a few or many times, or a class if the clone is expanded.

j_call d_call v_call clone_size cdr3_aa cdr3_nt
TRBJ2-7 TRBD1 TRBV10-3 many CAISELGQAGSYEQYF TGTGCCATCAGTGAGTTGGGACAGGCTGGTTCCTACGAGCAGTACTTC
TRBJ2-2 TRBD1 TRBV3-1 few CASSQTGTGGGGELFF TGTGCCAGCAGCCAGACCGGGACAGGGGGCGGCGGGGAGCTGTTTTTT
TRBJ1-1 TRBD1 TRBV20-1 NA CSASLTGTEAFF TGCAGTGCTTCCCTGACAGGGACTGAAGCTTTCTTT
TRBJ2-1 TRBD1 TRBV10-1 NA CASSPLRDRDGSSYNEQFF TGCGCCAGCAGTCCTCTCCGGGACAGGGATGGGAGCTCCTACAATGAACAGTTCTTC
TRBJ2-5 TRBD2 TRBV3-1 many CASSQDSTSVTQYF TGTGCCAGCAGCCAAGATTCGACTAGCGTGACCCAGTACTTC
TRBJ1-2 TRBD1 TRBV20-1 many CSASWQGANGYTF TGCAGTGCTAGTTGGCAGGGGGCTAATGGCTACACCTTC
TRBJ2-2 TRBD1 TRBV19 NA CTSSVDRASTGELSF TGTACCAGTAGTGTGGACAGGGCAAGCACCGGGGAGCTGTCTTTT
TRBJ2-1 NA TRBV7-2 many CASSPELYEQFF TGTGCCAGCAGCCCCGAGCTTTATGAGCAGTTCTTC
TRBJ2-1 NA TRBV7-2 NA CASSQKRTQEQFF TGTGCCAGCAGCCAAAAGAGGACCCAGGAGCAGTTCTTC
TRBJ1-6 TRBD1 TRBV3-1 few CASSWTGENSPLHF TGTGCCAGCAGCTGGACAGGGGAAAATTCACCCCTCCACTTT
TRBJ1-1 TRBD1 TRBV10-3 NA CAITRDRGRNTEAFF TGTGCCATCACGCGGGACAGGGGGAGGAACACTGAAGCTTTCTTT
TRBJ2-3 NA TRBV19 many CATQERPLDTQYF TGTGCCACCCAGGAAAGGCCATTAGATACGCAGTATTTT
TRBJ2-7 NA TRBV7-2 many CASSSEYEQYF TGTGCCAGCAGCTCAGAATACGAGCAGTACTTC
TRBJ1-5 NA TRBV28 few CASSLYRSASNQPQHF TGTGCCAGCAGTTTATATAGGTCTGCGAGCAATCAGCCCCAGCATTTT
TRBJ2-1 TRBD2 TRBV14 NA CASSQGGTLAGVHNEQFF TGTGCCAGCAGCCAAGGGGGGACTCTAGCGGGGGTCCACAATGAGCAGTTCTTC
TRBJ1-6 TRBD1 TRBV12-3/TRBV12-4 NA CASSLRPGTGNSPLHF TGTGCCAGCAGCTTACGACCCGGGACAGGGAATTCACCCCTCCACTTT
TRBJ2-7 TRBD1 TRBV20-1 many CSARRTGFDEQYF TGCAGTGCTAGAAGGACAGGGTTCGACGAGCAGTACTTC
TRBJ1-5 NA TRBV6-2/TRBV6-3 NA CASSYPSLYQPQHF TGTGCCAGCAGTTACCCAAGCCTCTATCAGCCCCAGCATTTT
TRBJ1-1 TRBD1 TRBV5-4 few CASSPPGQGYRTAFF TGTGCCAGCAGTCCCCCGGGACAGGGGTATAGGACGGCTTTCTTT
TRBJ2-1 NA TRBV5-6 NA CASDKEGGARNEQFF TGTGCCAGCGATAAAGAGGGGGGGGCAAGGAATGAGCAGTTCTTC
TRBJ2-7 TRBD1 TRBV11-2 once CASSLMSWDSVSEQYF TGTGCCAGCAGCTTAATGTCTTGGGACAGCGTTAGCGAGCAGTACTTC
TRBJ2-7 TRBD1 TRBV2 NA CATKTGGLTEQYF TGTGCCACCAAAACAGGGGGCTTAACCGAGCAGTACTTC
TRBJ1-5 TRBD1 TRBV27 NA CASSLLGGDQPQHF TGTGCCAGCAGTTTACTAGGGGGCGATCAGCCCCAGCATTTT
TRBJ2-7 TRBD2 TRBV7-3 NA CASSLSGGPSYEQYF TGTGCCAGCAGCCTAAGCGGGGGGCCCTCCTACGAGCAGTACTTC
TRBJ1-1 NA TRBV6-1 once CASSERSRGAGAFF TGTGCCAGCAGTGAACGATCTAGGGGGGCTGGAGCTTTCTTT
TRBJ1-2 NA TRBV7-2 NA CASSTGQSNYGYTF TGTGCCAGCAGCACTGGACAGTCAAACTATGGCTACACCTTC
TRBJ2-2 NA TRBV12-3/TRBV12-4 NA CASSYSSGARELFF TGTGCCAGCAGTTACTCCTCTGGGGCCCGGGAGCTGTTTTTT
TRBJ2-1 TRBD1 TRBV20-1 NA CSAYRRGYNEQFF TGCAGTGCTTACCGCAGGGGGTACAATGAGCAGTTCTTC
TRBJ2-2 NA TRBV5-4 NA CASSLGTAGTGELFF TGTGCCAGCAGCTTGGGGACAGCGGGCACCGGGGAGCTGTTTTTT
TRBJ2-4 TRBD1 TRBV19 many CASSMGQVENIQYF TGTGCCAGTAGTATGGGACAGGTCGAAAACATTCAGTACTTC
TRBJ2-7 NA TRBV7-8 many CASRSGQYEQYF TGTGCCAGCAGATCAGGACAGTACGAGCAGTACTTC
TRBJ2-2 TRBD1 TRBV19 many CASSSSRDRENTGELFF TGTGCCAGTAGTTCGTCCCGGGACAGGGAGAACACCGGGGAGCTGTTTTTT
TRBJ2-7 NA TRBV5-8 NA CASSLGPRRGEQYF TGTGCCAGCAGCTTGGGTCCCCGTCGGGGCGAGCAGTACTTC
TRBJ1-1 NA TRBV6-6 many CASRAQMNTEAFF TGTGCCAGCAGGGCCCAGATGAACACTGAAGCTTTCTTT
TRBJ2-1 NA TRBV18 NA CASSPPDMRSYNEQFF TGTGCCAGCTCACCTCCGGACATGCGATCCTACAATGAGCAGTTCTTC
TRBJ2-7 NA TRBV5-6 NA CASSPSMGRNYEQYF TGTGCCAGCAGCCCCTCCATGGGGAGGAACTACGAGCAGTACTTC
TRBJ1-1 NA TRBV14 many CASSQDGRRNTEAFF TGTGCCAGCAGCCAAGACGGCAGGAGGAACACTGAAGCTTTCTTT
TRBJ2-1 TRBD2 TRBV12-3/TRBV12-4 few CASSLKGLVFDNEQFF TGTGCCAGCAGTTTAAAGGGACTAGTCTTCGACAATGAGCAGTTCTTC
TRBJ1-3 NA TRBV5-1 many CASSLVPLTSGNTIYF TGCGCCAGCAGCTTGGTGCCCTTAACCTCTGGAAACACCATATATTTT
TRBJ1-2 NA TRBV7-2 many CASSSHRVPNYGYTF TGTGCCAGCAGCTCCCACCGGGTACCGAACTATGGCTACACCTTC
TRBJ2-3 TRBD2 TRBV25-1 many CASSSRGGGWTDTQYF TGTGCCAGCAGTTCCCGGGGGGGGGGGTGGACAGATACGCAGTATTTT
TRBJ2-7 NA TRBV2 NA CASKTGLGTYEQYF TGTGCCAGCAAAACAGGGCTGGGAACCTACGAGCAGTACTTC
TRBJ1-1 TRBD1 TRBV7-6 NA CASSSEDRTEAFF TGTGCCAGCAGCTCAGAGGACAGGACTGAAGCTTTCTTT
TRBJ2-3 NA TRBV11-2 NA CASSLDRGIRTDTQYF TGTGCCAGCAGCTTAGACAGGGGTATCAGAACAGATACGCAGTATTTT
TRBJ2-1 NA TRBV20-1 many CSARIFKEKWFEQFF TGCAGTGCCAGGATATTTAAGGAGAAATGGTTTGAGCAGTTCTTC
TRBJ2-1 TRBD1 TRBV25-1 NA CASSARPGQGLYNEQFF TGTGCCAGCAGTGCGAGACCGGGACAGGGTCTCTACAATGAGCAGTTCTTC
TRBJ2-3 NA TRBV7-9 NA CASSFGNTDTQYF TGTGCCAGCAGCTTTGGCAACACAGATACGCAGTATTTT
TRBJ2-7 TRBD2 TRBV20-1 NA CSAPQELAGVSYEQYF TGCAGTGCTCCCCAGGAACTAGCGGGAGTGTCCTACGAGCAGTACTTC
TRBJ1-2 NA TRBV7-9 few CAIGWGIDGYTF TGTGCCATTGGGTGGGGTATCGATGGCTACACCTTC
TRBJ2-5 NA TRBV20-1 NA CSARTGRSGETQYF TGCAGTGCTAGAACGGGGAGATCAGGCGAGACCCAGTACTTC
TRBJ2-7 NA TRBV4-2 many CASSGRGGDSYEQYF TGTGCCAGCAGCGGTCGCGGGGGCGACTCCTACGAGCAGTACTTC
TRBJ2-5 NA TRBV7-6 NA CASSPNGGGETQYF TGTGCCAGCAGCCCGAACGGGGGTGGGGAGACCCAGTACTTC
TRBJ2-7 TRBD2 TRBV10-1 NA CASKLLAGSYEQYF TGCGCCAGCAAGCTACTAGCGGGCTCCTACGAGCAGTACTTC
TRBJ2-7 TRBD2 TRBV27 many CASSPRLAGGREQYF TGTGCCAGCAGTCCCCGGCTAGCGGGAGGGCGCGAGCAGTACTTC